This entry lists 22 T cell receptor beta chains sequenced from one sample in a study of blood T cells in healthy people across ages. It was with a sample-barcoded 5' primer and a J-beta primer mix that a second PCR of roughly 6 to 12 cycles was run. TCRdb reprocessed the 5' RACE reads via MiXCR and lists one record per CDR3 protein. The sample gives about a million distinct CDR3 sequences, around 49% of which show up once; 10% to 15% is in the top ten. Sequenced: blood. Every receptor here comes from a man aged 25 to 45 in good health.

The J gene is TRBJ1-2, the V gene TRBV7-9, with 9 bases identical to TRBD1. V shed 6 bases, J shed 1 base, and the junction held 9 bases outside the gene matches. Looked up from germline, CDR1 is SEHNR and CDR2 is FQNEAQ (reference sequence). The CDR3 contains 16 residues. DNA of the CDR3: TGTGCCAGCAGTTATGCCGGGACAGGGAGTAACTATGGCTACACCTTC. Its translation: CASSYAGTGSNYGYTF.

The table lists this clonotype with a count of one. V is TRBV4-3 and J is TRBJ2-2; possible D gene TRBD2, 5 bases. Trimming took off 0 bases at V and 5 bases at J, with 25 bases between the two ends. From germline, CDR1 is LGHNA and CDR2 YSLEER. The CDR3 totals 20 residues. The CDR3: CASSQEYSLDSYLDTGELFF. The CDR3 coding sequence is TGCGCCAGCAGCCAAGAGTATTCATTGGACTCCTACCTGGATACCGGGGAGCTGTTTTTT.

The CDR3 sequence: CASRLRESNTDTQYF. Here the CDR3 DNA reads TGTGCCAGCAGGCTCAGGGAGAGCAACACAGATACGCAGTATTTT. This chain uses TRBV6-6 with TRBJ2-3; either TRBD1 or TRBD2 may fit D (5 bases each). The CDR3 totals 15 residues. V was clipped by 6 bases and J by 2 bases, with 15 bases between them. CDR1 MNHNY and CDR2 SVGAGI come from the germline V gene (reference sequence).

This clonotype was seen at least ten times. The chain carries TRBV27 and TRBJ1-2; D remains unclear. Trimming cost V 3 bases and J 8 bases, with 16 bases left between them. Germline V CDR1 and CDR2: MNHEY, SMNVEV (reference sequence). This CDR3 is 14 amino acids long. CDR3 loop: CASSLSFGGVGYTF. The CDR3 DNA reads as TGTGCCAGCAGTTTGAGTTTTGGAGGAGTAGGCTACACCTTC.

Ten or more counts support this clonotype. The chain combines TRBV12-3 or TRBV12-4 with TRBJ2-6; D ambiguous. The CDR3 spans 14 residues. V was shortened by 6 bases and J by 0 bases, with 6 bases between the two germline ends. The CDR3 DNA sequence: TGTGCCAGCAGCTCTTACTCTGGGGCCAACGTCCTGACTTTC. It codes for CASSSYSGANVLTF.

The chain recombines TRBV12-3 or TRBV12-4 with TRBJ1-2; D ambiguous. V was clipped by 1 base and J by 8 bases, with 8 bases between them. The CDR3 has 12 residues. DNA for the CDR3: TGTGCCAGCAGTTTAGGGTTTTCCGGCTACACCTTC. This translates into CASSLGFSGYTF.

The V call is TRBV27, the J call TRBJ2-7; 7 bases are shared with TRBD2. The germline gives CDR1 MNHEY, CDR2 SMNVEV (reference sequence). This CDR3 is built from 14 residues. J was trimmed by 4 bases and V by 7 bases; bases with no gene match: 10. The CDR3, as DNA: TGTGCCAGCAACTCCGGCGGGAGTATTTACGAGCAGTACTTC. Translating it yields CASNSGGSIYEQYF.

A few counts support this clonotype. V usage is TRBV6-1 and J usage is TRBJ1-5; D gene ambiguous. The V end was cut by 5 bases, the J end by 0 bases, with 17 bases between. Germline-derived CDR1 and CDR2 are MNHNS and SASEGT. This CDR3 region has 17 residues. The CDR3 loop reads CASSPVFTGYSNQPQHF. CDR3 coding DNA: TGTGCCAGCAGTCCAGTTTTTACCGGCTATAGCAATCAGCCCCAGCATTTT.

J is TRBJ2-1 and V is TRBV4-2, with TRBD1 identical over 7 bases. CDR1 LGHNA and CDR2 YNFKEQ come from the germline V gene. The CDR3 consists of 15 residues. The V gene end was trimmed by 0 bases and the J gene end by 5 bases; junction bases not matched to a gene: 4. The chain's CDR3 is CASSQDGTENNEQFF. CDR3 nucleotide sequence: TGTGCCAGCAGCCAAGATGGGACAGAGAACAATGAGCAGTTCTTC.

J is TRBJ1-1 and V is TRBV29-1; D may be TRBD1 (5 bases). The CDR3 runs to 11 residues. Trimming removed 6 bases from V and 5 bases from J, with 10 bases in between. Germline V gives CDR1 SQVTM, CDR2 ANQGSEA. The CDR3 coding sequence is TGCAGCGTGGGCCAGGGAACTGAAGCTTTCTTT. The encoded protein is CSVGQGTEAFF. Full variable domain (missing parts from reference TRBV29-1 and TRBJ1-1): SAVISQKPSRDICQRGTSLTIQCQVDSQVTMMFWYRQQPGQSLTLIATANQGSEATYESGFVIDKFPISRPNLTFSTLTVSNMSPEDSSIYLCSVGQGTEAFFGQGTRLTVV.

This rearrangement joins TRBV25-1 to TRBJ2-5, with 8 bases identical to TRBD1. TRBJ2-7 matches the DNA end more closely, so the J call is doubtful. Germline CDR1 is MGHDK and CDR2 is SYGVNS. The CDR3 contains 13 residues. The CDR3 region is CASSHGQGLEQYF. The CDR3 nucleotides are TGTGCCAGCAGCCACGGACAGGGCCTCGAGCAGTACTTC.

This sequence joins TRBV6-2 or TRBV6-3 and TRBJ1-1; 8 bases are a match to TRBD1. V shed 6 bases, J shed 0 bases, and the junction held 12 bases outside the gene matches. This CDR3 contains 17 residues. Germline V gene lookup returns CDR1 MNHEY and CDR2 SVGEGT. CDR3 bases: TGTGCCAGCAGCCGCGCGAGACAGGGGACGGTGAACACTGAAGCTTTCTTT. This encodes CASSRARQGTVNTEAFF.

This chain connects TRBV3-1 to TRBJ2-1; D gene unclear. CDR3 length: 15 residues. Looked up from germline, CDR1 is LGHDT and CDR2 is YNNKEL (reference sequence). Deletions cut 1 base from V and 5 bases from J, with 12 bases between. The CDR3 region has the DNA TGTGCCAGCAGCCAAGGCCGACACGTGAACAATGAGCAGTTCTTC. It translates to CASSQGRHVNNEQFF.

This clonotype has just a few counts. This chain joins TRBV7-2 and TRBJ2-1; no clear D. From germline, CDR1 is SGHTA and CDR2 FQGNSA. CDR3 length: 12 residues. Trimming shortened V by 4 bases and J by 10 bases, and 11 bases separated the two germline ends. The CDR3, as DNA: TGTGCCAGCAGCTCTACATCGAACGAGCAGTTCTTC. The encoded protein is CASSSTSNEQFF.

The genes are TRBV6-6 and TRBJ1-1, with TRBD1 as a possible D gene (5 bases). The germline V gene has CDR1 MNHNY and CDR2 SVGAGI (reference sequence). The V end lost 5 bases, the J end lost 7 bases, and 20 bases lay between the germline ends. CDR3 size: 15 residues. The CDR3 bases are TGTGCCAGCAGTGGATATCGGGGGAAATCGGATGAAGCTTTCTTT. This gives the protein CASSGYRGKSDEAFF.

The rearrangement joins TRBV3-1 to TRBJ2-7; D ambiguous. CDR1 is LGHDT, CDR2 YNNKEL, per germline (reference sequence). The CDR3 is made up of 16 amino acids. Trimming cost V 0 bases and J 7 bases, with 19 bases left between them. CDR3 loop: CASSQDSETSLGEQYF. As DNA, the CDR3 is TGTGCCAGCAGCCAAGACTCAGAGACATCCCTCGGGGAGCAGTACTTC.

The chain couples TRBV13 to TRBJ1-4, with D unclear. The CDR3 sequence is 13 residues long. CDR1 and CDR2 from the germline V gene are PRHDT and FYEKMQ (reference sequence). Trimming removed 0 bases at V and 10 bases at J, with 9 bases between. The CDR3 sequence: CASSLGQVGKLFF. The DNA of the CDR3 is TGTGCCAGCAGCTTAGGGCAGGTCGGAAAACTGTTTTTT.

With regard to this clonotype: The junction and the germline gene differ at one end; a read error may be behind it. The V gene is TRBV20-1, the J gene TRBJ2-3; D is undetermined. CDR3 length equals 11 residues. Germline CDR1 DFQATT, CDR2 SNEGSKA (reference sequence). CDR3 in DNA: TGCAGGGCCCAGAGCACAGAGACGCAGTATTTT. Its translation is CRAQSTETQYF.

This clonotype was recorded at least ten times. The chain carries TRBV7-3 and TRBJ2-3; 8 bases agree with TRBD2. Unmatched junction bases numbered 11, after V lost 4 bases and J lost 5 bases. CDR3 length equals 16 residues. In germline, CDR1 is SGHTA, CDR2 FQGTGA. CDR3 in amino acids: CASSSIAGIGGDTQYF. DNA for the CDR3: TGTGCCAGCAGCTCGATAGCGGGGATCGGGGGAGATACGCAGTATTTT.

The chain is built from TRBV7-2 and TRBJ1-2; 9 bases agree with TRBD1. V gave up 0 bases and J gave up 6 bases; unmatched junction bases: 8. The CDR3 is 16 amino acids. Germline CDR1 is SGHTA and CDR2 is FQGNSA. DNA of the CDR3: TGTGCCAGCAGCTTAGCTTGGGGACAGGGTCGGAATGGCTACACCTTC. It yields the protein CASSLAWGQGRNGYTF.

On this clonotype itself: The junction departs from germline at one end; a sequencing error may be responsible. CDR3 in amino acids: CAGSFSRSQSKNIQYF. DNA for the CDR3: TGTGCCGGCAGCTTCAGCAGGAGTCAATCCAAAAACATTCAGTACTTC. V and J are TRBV7-2 and TRBJ2-4, with D unresolved. Germline V CDR1 and CDR2: SGHTA, FQGNSA. The CDR3 has 16 amino acids.

V usage is TRBV3-1 and J usage is TRBJ2-4; D unclear. The CDR3 totals 16 residues. Trimming removed 4 bases from V and 0 bases from J, with 13 bases in between. Germline-derived CDR1 and CDR2 are LGHDT and YNNKEL (reference sequence). The CDR3 loop is CASSLKTGLAKNIQYF. CDR3 nucleotide sequence: TGTGCCAGCAGCCTAAAGACGGGCCTAGCCAAAAACATTCAGTACTTC.